This T cell receptor (beta chain) stems from a study of cytomegalovirus exposure and HLA in healthy donors. This CDR3 has 15 amino acids. The V gene's germline CDR1 is SNHLY and CDR2 FYNNEI. Trimming took 2 bases from V and 6 from J; bases not matched to a gene: 7. The PCR was carried out with 60 Vbeta primers and 13 Jbeta primers. Sequencing used immunoSEQ multiplex PCR; TCRdb keeps in-frame clones, though not all of them. The sample lists about 150,000 clones, 75% to 80% occurring once. This clone was detected a few times. The chain employs TRBV2 and TRBJ2-3, with TRBD2 identical over 8 bases. The source material was PBMCs. This clonotype originated in a woman aged 25-40 years in good health and CMV-seronegative. CDR3 region: CASSESGGTGDTQYF. The DNA for the CDR3 is TGTGCCAGCAGTGAATCGGGGGGGACCGGGGATACGCAGTATTTT.